Below, 25 T cell receptor beta chains from the same sample are listed, as sequenced in a study of T-cell reconstitution after alpha-beta-depleted transplantation in children. TCRbeta library construction was performed incorporating unique molecular identifiers. One entry per CDR3 protein, called by TCRdb with MiXCR from the PCR reads. The top ten clones hold 4.5% of a sample with 150,000 to 200,000 distinct CDR3 sequences, 5.5% to 7% of them seen once. This specimen consisted of PBMCs, obtained before TCRalphabeta/CD19-depleted stem cell transplant. The receptors here all came from a girl under two years old with combined immunodeficiency, due to receive a stem cell transplant.

This clonotype has a count of ten or more. This chain links TRBV4-1 with TRBJ2-3; 10 bases map to TRBD1. The CDR3 sequence is 18 residues long. V trimming: 2 bases; J trimming: 1 base; junction bases outside the gene matches: 9. CDR1 is MGHRA and CDR2 is YSYEKL in the germline V gene. In DNA form, the CDR3 reads TGCGCCAGCAGCCAATCCGGGACAGGGGTAGGTGGCACAGATACGCAGTATTTT. It encodes CASSQSGTGVGGTDTQYF.

This clonotype was found a few times. The chain combines TRBV25-1 with TRBJ2-1; D may be TRBD2 (6 bases). CDR1 MGHDK and CDR2 SYGVNS come from the germline V gene. Trimming shortened V by 6 bases and J by 8 bases, and 14 bases separated the two germline ends. The CDR3 sequence is 13 residues long. CDR3 sequence: CASRIGLIYEQFF. For the CDR3, the DNA is TGTGCCAGCAGAATTGGACTAATTTATGAGCAGTTCTTC.

This clonotype occurred many times. The rearrangement uses TRBV9 and TRBJ2-3; 14 bases align to TRBD2. Unmatched junction bases numbered 4, after V lost 4 bases and J lost 6 bases. Germline V gene lookup returns CDR1 SGDLS and CDR2 YYNGEE. CDR3 length equals 15 residues. Here the CDR3 DNA reads TGTGCCAGCAGCACGGGACTAGCGGGGGAGGATACGCAGTATTTT. Translation: CASSTGLAGEDTQYF.

The gene calls are TRBV5-6 and TRBJ1-1; TRBD1 matches 8 bases. Germline V CDR1 and CDR2: SGHDT, YYEEEE. J gave up 3 bases and V 3 bases, and 10 bases lay outside the gene matches. This CDR3 is built from 16 residues. The CDR3: CASSWGQVGLDTEAFF. CDR3 sequence (DNA): TGTGCCAGCAGCTGGGGACAGGTAGGGCTAGACACTGAAGCTTTCTTT.

This clonotype was seen repeatedly, ten times or more. The chain links TRBV28 to TRBJ2-7, with no clear D. Between the trimmed V and J ends, which lost 6 bases and 4 bases, there was a span of 13 bases. The CDR3 runs 13 residues. CDR1 and CDR2 from the germline V gene are MDHEN and SYDVKM. DNA for the CDR3: TGTGCCAGCAGGCCGGCCGAACGGTACGAGCAGTACTTC. Residues: CASRPAERYEQYF.

This clonotype was found many times. The rearrangement uses TRBV30 and TRBJ2-4, with 7 nucleotides matching TRBD1. This CDR3 is 15 amino acids long. V was clipped by 3 bases and J by 3 bases; unmatched bases: 8. Germline assignment: CDR1 GTSNPN and CDR2 SVGIG (reference sequence). This CDR3 reads CAWSADRVGKNIQYF. The CDR3 region has the DNA TGTGCCTGGAGCGCCGACAGGGTGGGCAAAAACATTCAGTACTTC. The full variable domain, rest sourced from reference TRBV30 and TRBJ2-4, is SQTIHQWPATLVQPVGSPLSLECTVEGTSNPNLYWYRQAAGRGLQLLFYSVGIGQISSEVPQNLSASRPQDRQFILSSKKLLLSDSGFYLCAWSADRVGKNIQYFGAGTRLSVL.

This clonotype was recorded at least ten times. The gene calls are TRBV5-4 and TRBJ1-1; no reliable D call. Germline lookup yields CDR1 SGHNT and CDR2 YYREEE (reference sequence). V was clipped by 1 base and J by 1 base, with 5 bases between them. This CDR3 contains 13 residues. The CDR3 is CASSLWGNTEAFF. The CDR3 region has the DNA TGTGCCAGCAGCTTGTGGGGGAACACTGAAGCTTTCTTT.

This clonotype turned up a few times. The V and J genes are TRBV7-2 and TRBJ2-5; 14 bases are a match to TRBD2. CDR1 and CDR2 (germline): SGHTA, FQGNSA. With V trimmed by 2 bases and J by 4 bases, 6 bases remained unmatched. This CDR3 contains 17 residues. The CDR3 region is CASSLLPGLAGVETQYF. DNA of the CDR3: TGTGCCAGCAGCTTACTTCCGGGACTAGCGGGAGTAGAGACCCAGTACTTC.

V usage is TRBV5-1 and J usage is TRBJ2-7; no firm D call. There are 15 residues in the CDR3. Trimming took off 0 bases at V and 0 bases at J, with 10 bases between the two ends. Per the germline V gene, CDR1 is SGHRS and CDR2 is YFSETQ. CDR3 in DNA: TGCGCCAGCAGCTTGGGTGGGTACAGCTCCTACGAGCAGTACTTC. This sequence encodes CASSLGGYSSYEQYF.

A few counts support this clonotype. This chain uses TRBV20-1 with TRBJ2-7, with D perhaps TRBD1 or TRBD2 (5 bases each). Germline lookup yields CDR1 DFQATT and CDR2 SNEGSKA (reference sequence). V shed 1 base and J shed 2 bases, with 21 bases lying between them. This CDR3 is 17 amino acids long. This CDR3 is CSARGAEGVEGPYEQYF. The DNA of the CDR3 is TGCAGTGCTAGAGGGGCGGAAGGGGTTGAGGGCCCCTACGAGCAGTACTTC.

This clonotype has a count of ten or more. The chain joins TRBV7-8 to TRBJ2-7; 9 positions match TRBD2. CDR3 length: 15 amino acids. The trim removed 0 bases at V and 1 base at J, leaving 1 base unmatched. Germline CDR1 SGHVS, CDR2 FQNEAQ. This CDR3 is CASSLAGLASYEQYF. As DNA, the CDR3 is TGTGCCAGCAGCTTAGCTGGACTAGCGTCCTACGAGCAGTACTTC.

A few counts support this clonotype. The chain is built from TRBV5-5 and TRBJ2-4; 13 bases align to TRBD2. The junction had 9 bases not matched to a gene; V was cut back by 4 bases and J by 5 bases. The CDR3 consists of 17 residues. The V gene's germline CDR1 is SGHKS and CDR2 YYEKEE (reference sequence). CDR3 DNA: TGTGCCAGCAGCAAGGGACTAGCGGGGACGATCGAAAACATTCAGTACTTC. Its protein product is CASSKGLAGTIENIQYF.

The table lists this clonotype with many counts. This chain links TRBV28 with TRBJ2-2, with D tentatively TRBD1 (6 bases). Germline V lookup: CDR1 MDHEN, CDR2 SYDVKM. The CDR3 loop spans 17 amino acids. Trimming took off 3 bases at V and 8 bases at J, with 22 bases between the two ends. The CDR3 is CASSFAPGAPYSGELFF. CDR3 coding DNA: TGTGCCAGCAGTTTCGCCCCAGGGGCCCCATATTCGGGGGAGCTGTTTTTT.

In its sample, this clonotype was seen many times. The rearrangement uses TRBV7-9 and TRBJ2-7; D gene uncertain. CDR1 and CDR2 (germline): SEHNR, FQNEAQ (reference sequence). Trimming removed 3 bases from V and 0 bases from J, with 9 bases in between. This CDR3 contains 14 residues. The CDR3, as DNA: TGTGCCAGCAGCTTTTCCGCCAGCTCCTACGAGCAGTACTTC. This sequence encodes CASSFSASSYEQYF.

This clonotype was observed many times. The J gene is TRBJ2-1, the V gene TRBV9; 8 bases are a match to TRBD1. Germline V CDR1 and CDR2: SGDLS, YYNGEE. Trimming removed 4 bases from V and 8 bases from J; junction bases left unmatched: 5. This CDR3 is 13 amino acids long. CDR3 loop: CASSPPRGHEQFF. CDR3 DNA sequence: TGTGCCAGCAGCCCCCCCAGGGGGCATGAGCAGTTCTTC.

The V gene is TRBV12-3 or TRBV12-4, the J gene TRBJ2-4; a weak D match, TRBD2 (6 bases). The CDR3 has 13 amino acids. V lost 3 bases and J lost 9, with 12 bases in between. Here the CDR3 reads CASSFPGEGIQYF. CDR3 DNA sequence: TGTGCCAGCAGTTTTCCGGGAGAAGGCATTCAGTACTTC.

This clonotype was counted many times. The chain is built from TRBV7-2 and TRBJ2-7; the D is unclear. This CDR3 spans 12 amino acids. V lost 3 bases and J 7 bases, leaving 10 bases between the germline ends. Germline lookup yields CDR1 SGHTA and CDR2 FQGNSA. The CDR3 spells CASSFHLGEQYF. The CDR3, as DNA: TGTGCCAGCAGCTTTCATTTAGGGGAGCAGTACTTC.

This clonotype was recorded at least ten times. The chain links TRBV12-3 or TRBV12-4 to TRBJ2-1; 14 nucleotides line up with TRBD2. Trimming at V came to 6 bases and at J to 6 bases, leaving 16 bases not matched to a gene. This CDR3 is 19 amino acids long. This chain's CDR3 is CASRRTSGGTELGINEQFF. DNA of the CDR3: TGTGCCAGCAGAAGGACTAGCGGGGGGACGGAACTCGGGATCAATGAGCAGTTCTTC.

Comments on this clonotype: A much larger clone differs by one base, so this may be a read error. The rearrangement links TRBV29-1 to TRBJ1-1; D is perhaps TRBD1 (5 bases). V shed 1 base and J shed 4 bases, with 10 bases lying between them. Germline V gene data show CDR1 as SQVTM and CDR2 as ANQGSEA. CDR3 length: 13 amino acids. CDR3 coding DNA: TGCAGCGTTGAAGTCGGGGGAAGCACTGAAGCTTTCTTT. Residues: CSVEVGGSTEAFF.

This clonotype was recorded many times. The V call is TRBV12-3 or TRBV12-4, the J call TRBJ2-2, with 11 bases lining up with TRBD2. The junction had 6 bases not matched to a gene; V was cut back by 6 bases and J by 3 bases. This CDR3 has 16 amino acids. CDR3 nucleotide sequence: TGTGCCAGCAGGTCTAGCGGGAGGAGATACACCGGGGAGCTGTTTTTT. It encodes CASRSSGRRYTGELFF.

This clonotype showed up many times. V gene TRBV29-1 combines with J gene TRBJ1-4, with 8 positions matching TRBD1. The germline V gene encodes CDR1 SQVTM and CDR2 ANQGSEA. This CDR3 has 15 residues. The junction had 8 bases not matched to a gene; V was cut back by 1 base and J by 7 bases. The CDR3 nucleotides read TGCAGCGTTGAAGTTGGACAGGGTGGTACTGAAAAACTGTTTTTT. Translation gives CSVEVGQGGTEKLFF.

V and J are TRBV5-5 and TRBJ1-2; D unresolved. Per germline, CDR1 SGHKS and CDR2 YYEKEE (reference sequence). The CDR3 covers 13 residues. The V and J ends lost 4 bases and 3 bases respectively, with 10 bases between them. The CDR3 reads CASSLYSDYGYTF. CDR3 sequence (DNA): TGTGCCAGCAGCCTCTACAGCGACTATGGCTACACCTTC.

This clonotype was seen at least ten times. The CDR3 sequence is CASSFKGGLPYNEQFF. The CDR3 DNA reads as TGTGCCAGCAGTTTTAAGGGCGGTCTTCCCTACAATGAGCAGTTCTTC. V gene TRBV12-3 or TRBV12-4 combines with J gene TRBJ2-1; no reliable D call. CDR3 size: 16 residues. V lost 3 bases and J 2 bases, leaving 14 bases between the germline ends.

This clonotype has at least ten counts. The chain couples TRBV7-8 to TRBJ2-1; possibly TRBD2 for D (5 bases). The CDR3 has 12 residues. The germline V gene encodes CDR1 SGHVS and CDR2 FQNEAQ. V was pared by 5 bases and J by 8 bases, with 10 bases between. For the CDR3, the DNA is TGTGCCAGCAGCCAACTAGGCTATGAGCAGTTCTTC. The encoded protein is CASSQLGYEQFF.

This clonotype was seen repeatedly, ten times or more. This chain uses TRBV29-1 with TRBJ2-1, with D perhaps assigned TRBD1 or TRBD2 (6 bases each). V lost 6 bases to trimming and J lost 8 bases, with 17 bases between them. This CDR3 comprises 13 residues. CDR1 is SQVTM, CDR2 ANQGSEA, per germline. CDR3 loop: CSVAGHLRDEQFF. CDR3 nucleotide sequence: TGCAGCGTCGCGGGACACCTGAGGGATGAGCAGTTCTTC.